Following are 12 T cell receptor beta chains from one sample sequenced in a study of shared clonotypes between healthy human individuals. Generated by immunoSEQ multiplex PCR, the TCRdb table keeps only in-frame clones and is missing some. The table includes under 2,500,000 clones, nearly 97% detected once. Sequencing was done on a sample of naive CD4+ T cells sorted from blood. Subset described: CD45RA+ positively selected. Receptor source: a man aged 18 to 30 in good health.

Comment on this clone: Other DNA sequences in this sample translate to the same CDR3. The chain links TRBV20-1 to TRBJ2-3; D remains unclear. V lost 2 bases and J lost 4, with 1 base in between. In germline, CDR1 is DFQATT, CDR2 SNEGSKA (reference sequence). The CDR3 extends over 10 amino acids. Here the CDR3 DNA reads TGCAGTGCTAGATCAGATACGCAGTATTTT. Protein sequence: CSARSDTQYF.

This clone was detected only once. This chain joins TRBV7-9 and TRBJ2-7, with unresolved D. Germline V gene sequence: CDR1 SEHNR, CDR2 FQNEAQ (reference sequence). Trimming took 1 base from V and 4 from J, leaving 11 bases between them. CDR3 length: 14 residues. DNA for the CDR3: TGTGCCAGCAGCTTAGGAGGAGATCCATACGAGCAGTACTTC. It yields the protein CASSLGGDPYEQYF.

This chain links TRBV5-1 with TRBJ2-2; 9 positions agree with TRBD2. The CDR3 sequence is 18 residues long. The ends lost 0 bases at V and 5 bases at J; junction bases unmatched: 11. Germline V gene sequence: CDR1 SGHRS, CDR2 YFSETQ. In DNA, the CDR3 is TGCGCCAGCAGCTTGGTCCGACTAGCGGCGGGGGGAACCGGGGAGCTGTTTTTT. Its translation is CASSLVRLAAGGTGELFF.

This sequence joins TRBV18 and TRBJ1-5, with TRBD1 as a possible D gene (5 bases). Germline V gene lookup returns CDR1 KGHSH and CDR2 LQKENI. V lost 3 bases, J lost 5 bases, and 8 bases lay in between. The CDR3 totals 13 residues. CDR3 coding DNA: TGTGCCAGCTCACCGACAGAGGATCAGCCCCAGCATTTT. Translation: CASSPTEDQPQHF.

The chain combines TRBV9 with TRBJ1-2; D possibly corresponds to TRBD1 (5 bases). V lost 0 bases to trimming and J lost 7 bases, with 16 bases between them. The CDR3 consists of 15 residues. Germline V gene data show CDR1 as SGDLS and CDR2 as YYNGEE. The CDR3 region has the DNA TGTGCCAGCAGCGTAGCAGGGCGGCAGGTGCCTGGCTACACCTTC. Its translation is CASSVAGRQVPGYTF.

This rearrangement joins TRBV6-6 to TRBJ1-5; unclear D gene. The CDR3 is 13 residues long. Trimming shortened V by 5 bases and J by 1 base, and 6 bases separated the two germline ends. Per germline, CDR1 MNHNY and CDR2 SVGAGI (reference sequence). The CDR3 sequence is CASSRGSNQPQHF. The CDR3, as DNA: TGTGCCAGCAGTAGAGGCAGCAATCAGCCCCAGCATTTT.

V usage is TRBV29-1 and J usage is TRBJ2-7; 8 positions match TRBD1. V lost 4 bases and J lost 5; bases outside the gene matches: 4. Germline loops: CDR1 SQVTM, CDR2 ANQGSEA. This CDR3 region has 12 residues. CDR3 in amino acids: CSVARGLDEQYF. The CDR3 DNA follows: TGCAGCGTTGCCAGGGGGCTCGACGAGCAGTACTTC.

The chain recombines TRBV27 with TRBJ2-2; TRBD1 might be the D (12 bases). The V gene's germline CDR1 is MNHEY and CDR2 SMNVEV (reference sequence). Trimming pared 5 bases from V and 2 bases from J, leaving 39 bases between. The CDR3 runs 24 residues. CDR3 amino acids: CASSPSYGDRGRATSGVNTGELFF. CDR3 DNA sequence: TGTGCCAGCAGTCCGTCGTATGGGGACAGGGGGCGGGCGACTAGCGGGGTCAACACCGGGGAGCTGTTTTTT.

This chain uses TRBV2 with TRBJ2-1, with TRBD2 matching over 11 bases. Germline V lookup: CDR1 SNHLY, CDR2 FYNNEI. J was trimmed by 7 bases and V by 8 bases; bases with no gene match: 7. The CDR3 contains 14 residues. The CDR3 DNA is TGTGCCAGCCAACTAGCGGGGGAGGTAAATGAGCAGTTCTTC. Its translation is CASQLAGEVNEQFF. The variable domain in full, completed from reference TRBV2 and TRBJ2-1, reads EPEVTQTPSHQVTQMGQEVILRCVPISNHLYFYWYRQILGQKVEFLVSFYNNEISEKSEIFDDQFSVERPDGSNFTLKIRSTKLEDSAMYFCASQLAGEVNEQFFGPGTRLTVL.

V and J are TRBV2 and TRBJ1-2; 10 bases agree with TRBD1. V lost 3 bases to trimming and J lost 8 bases; unmatched junction nucleotides: 9. Germline CDR1 and CDR2: SNHLY and FYNNEI. There are 15 residues in the CDR3. The CDR3 spells CASSEGQGNFQGYTF. CDR3 coding DNA: TGTGCCAGCAGTGAGGGACAGGGGAATTTTCAGGGCTACACCTTC.

The chain uses TRBV28 and TRBJ2-7; no definite D call. The V gene's germline CDR1 is MDHEN and CDR2 SYDVKM. This CDR3 has 13 amino acids. Trimming removed 0 bases from V and 5 bases from J, with 8 bases in between. CDR3 protein: CASSLWGQNEQYF. The DNA of the CDR3 is TGTGCCAGCAGTTTATGGGGCCAGAACGAGCAGTACTTC.

This clone has only a few counts. The rearrangement uses TRBV6-5 and TRBJ1-6; 8 nucleotides line up with TRBD1. After removal of 6 bases from V and 5 bases from J, the junction contained 6 bases not matched to a gene. Germline-derived CDR1 and CDR2 are MNHEY and SVGAGI. This CDR3 region has 15 residues. CDR3 coding DNA: TGTGCCAGCAGCCGACAGGGGAAGGATAATTCACCCCTCCACTTT. Translating gives CASSRQGKDNSPLHF.